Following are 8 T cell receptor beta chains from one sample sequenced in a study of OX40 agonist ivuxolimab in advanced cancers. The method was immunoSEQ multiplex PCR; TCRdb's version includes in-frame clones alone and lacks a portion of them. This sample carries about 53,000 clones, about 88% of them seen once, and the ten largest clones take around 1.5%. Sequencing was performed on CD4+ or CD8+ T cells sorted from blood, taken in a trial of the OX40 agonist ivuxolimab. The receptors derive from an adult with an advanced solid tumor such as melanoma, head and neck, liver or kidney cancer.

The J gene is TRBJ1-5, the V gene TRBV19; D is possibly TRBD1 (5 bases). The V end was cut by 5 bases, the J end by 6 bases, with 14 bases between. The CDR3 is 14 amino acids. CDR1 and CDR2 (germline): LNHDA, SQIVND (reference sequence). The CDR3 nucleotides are TGTGCCAGTAGTCCCCCGCGGGGCGGTCAGCCCCAGCATTTT. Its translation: CASSPPRGGQPQHF.

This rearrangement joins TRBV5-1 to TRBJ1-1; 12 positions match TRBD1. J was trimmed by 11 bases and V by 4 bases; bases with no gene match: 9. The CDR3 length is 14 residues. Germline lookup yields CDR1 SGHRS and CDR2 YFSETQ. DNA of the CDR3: TGCGCCAGCAGCAGGGACAGGGGGCAGGTTAGCGCTTTCTTT. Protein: CASSRDRGQVSAFF.

Written as DNA, the CDR3 is TGTGCCAGTAGTATTGAAGGGCGGATCTACAATGAGCAGTTCTTC. Its translation is CASSIEGRIYNEQFF. The chain recombines TRBV19 with TRBJ2-1; D unclear. This CDR3 comprises 15 residues. Germline CDR1 and CDR2: LNHDA and SQIVND (reference sequence). The V gene lost 3 bases and the J gene lost 3 bases, with 12 bases spanning the gap.

CDR3 coding DNA: TGTGCCAGCAGCCCGACTAGCGGGAGCCCAGATACGCAGTATTTT. This translates into CASSPTSGSPDTQYF. This sequence joins TRBV5-4 and TRBJ2-3; 12 nucleotides match TRBD2. The CDR3 totals 15 residues. V gave up 4 bases and J gave up 4 bases; unmatched junction bases: 4. The germline V gene has CDR1 SGHNT and CDR2 YYREEE (reference sequence).

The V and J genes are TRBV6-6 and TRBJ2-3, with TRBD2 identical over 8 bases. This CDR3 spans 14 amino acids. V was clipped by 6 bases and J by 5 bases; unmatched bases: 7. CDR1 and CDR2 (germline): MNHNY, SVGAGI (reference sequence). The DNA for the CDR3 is TGTGCCAGCAGCCGAGGACTAGCCGGAGATACGCAGTATTTT. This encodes CASSRGLAGDTQYF.

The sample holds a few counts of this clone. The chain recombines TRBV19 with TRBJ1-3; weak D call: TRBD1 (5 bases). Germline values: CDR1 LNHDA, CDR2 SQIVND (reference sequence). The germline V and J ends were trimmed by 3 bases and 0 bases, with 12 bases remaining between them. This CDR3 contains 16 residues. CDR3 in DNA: TGTGCCAGTAGTATCGGGGGGACCCCCTCTGGAAACACCATATATTTT. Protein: CASSIGGTPSGNTIYF.

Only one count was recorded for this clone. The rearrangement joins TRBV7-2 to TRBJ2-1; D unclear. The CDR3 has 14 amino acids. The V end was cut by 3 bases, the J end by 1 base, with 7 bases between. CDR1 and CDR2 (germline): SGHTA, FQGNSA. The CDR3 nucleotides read TGTGCCAGCAGCTTTCAGACGTCCTACAATGAGCAGTTCTTC. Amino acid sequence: CASSFQTSYNEQFF.

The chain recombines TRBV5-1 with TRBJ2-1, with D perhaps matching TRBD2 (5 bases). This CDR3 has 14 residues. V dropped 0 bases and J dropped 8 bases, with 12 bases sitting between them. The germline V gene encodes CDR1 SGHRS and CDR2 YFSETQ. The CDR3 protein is CASSLDEGRDEQFF. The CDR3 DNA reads TGCGCCAGCAGCTTGGACGAGGGCCGCGATGAGCAGTTCTTC.